These T cell receptor beta chains were read from a single sample in a study of blood T cell repertoires in COVID-19. Repertoires were generated with immunoSEQ multiplex PCR, while TCRdb's copy carries only in-frame clones and drops some. The sample holds roughly 76,000 clones, 82% seen once. The sequencing sample was made of peripheral blood. These receptors all come from a woman between 65 and 79 years old with acute or convalescent COVID-19. Each CDR3 is given with its conserved first and last residue. The D gene is left open where the match is weak. Size is stated for part of the rows, as once, few or many counts, or as a class when the clone is expanded.

D gene: TRBD2
clone size: -
V gene: TRBV29-1
J gene: TRBJ2-1
CDR3 protein: CSVRREIFNEQFF
CDR3 DNA: TGCAGCGTTCGGCGGGAGATTTTCAATGAGCAGTTCTTC

D gene: -
clone size: few
V gene: TRBV19
J gene: TRBJ1-2
CDR3 protein: CASRGELYGGYTF
CDR3 DNA: TGTGCCAGTAGGGGAGAGCTCTATGGCGGCTACACCTTC

D gene: -
clone size: -
V gene: TRBV29-1
J gene: TRBJ1-6
CDR3 protein: CSVLDGNNSPLHF
CDR3 DNA: TGCAGCGTGCTTGACGGGAATAATTCACCCCTCCACTTT

D gene: TRBD2
clone size: -
V gene: TRBV30
J gene: TRBJ2-3
CDR3 protein: CAWSLGGDTDTQYF
CDR3 DNA: TGTGCCTGGAGTCTTGGGGGGGACACAGATACGCAGTATTTT

D gene: TRBD1
clone size: -
V gene: TRBV5-1
J gene: TRBJ1-5
CDR3 protein: CASSLSTGLGQPQHF
CDR3 DNA: TGCGCCAGCAGCTTGTCGACAGGGTTAGGTCAGCCCCAGCATTTT

D gene: -
clone size: -
V gene: TRBV6-5
J gene: TRBJ1-1
CDR3 protein: CASSLLFTEAFF
CDR3 DNA: TGTGCCAGCAGTCTGCTATTTACTGAAGCTTTCTTT

D gene: TRBD2
clone size: -
V gene: TRBV18
J gene: TRBJ2-1
CDR3 protein: CASSLRGMVAGEAYNEQFF
CDR3 DNA: TGTGCCAGCTCACTACGCGGTATGGTAGCGGGAGAGGCCTACAATGAGCAGTTCTTC

D gene: -
clone size: -
V gene: TRBV27
J gene: TRBJ1-6
CDR3 protein: CASSGTTFSPLHF
CDR3 DNA: TGTGCCAGCAGTGGAACGACATTTTCACCCCTCCACTTT

D gene: TRBD2
clone size: -
V gene: TRBV29-1
J gene: TRBJ2-1
CDR3 protein: CSVDPGGYNEQFF
CDR3 DNA: TGCAGCGTTGACCCGGGAGGCTACAATGAGCAGTTCTTC

D gene: TRBD1
clone size: -
V gene: TRBV7-9
J gene: TRBJ2-3
CDR3 protein: CASSSWTGGTDTQYF
CDR3 DNA: TGTGCCAGCAGCTCATGGACAGGCGGCACAGATACGCAGTATTTT

D gene: -
clone size: few
V gene: TRBV3-1/TRBV3-2
J gene: TRBJ1-1
CDR3 protein: CASSRGQSDTEAFF
CDR3 DNA: TGTGCCAGCAGCCGGGGGCAGAGTGACACTGAAGCTTTCTTT

D gene: -
clone size: -
V gene: TRBV19
J gene: TRBJ1-4
CDR3 protein: CASSPPGVNEKLFF
CDR3 DNA: TGTGCCAGTAGCCCCCCGGGGGTTAATGAAAAACTGTTTTTT

D gene: -
clone size: -
V gene: TRBV11-3
J gene: TRBJ2-1
CDR3 protein: CASSREAASEQFF
CDR3 DNA: TGTGCCAGCAGCAGAGAAGCGGCTAGCGAGCAGTTCTTC

D gene: -
clone size: -
V gene: TRBV6-5
J gene: TRBJ2-3
CDR3 protein: CASSLGQSSTDTQYF
CDR3 DNA: TGTGCCAGCAGCCTCGGACAGTCTAGCACAGATACGCAGTATTTT

D gene: -
clone size: -
V gene: TRBV3-1/TRBV3-2
J gene: TRBJ2-7
CDR3 protein: CASSQEGLSYEQYF
CDR3 DNA: TGTGCCAGCAGCCAGGAGGGACTCTCCTACGAGCAGTACTTC

D gene: -
clone size: -
V gene: TRBV21-1
J gene: TRBJ2-5
CDR3 protein: CASSASGEPTKETQYF
CDR3 DNA: TGTGCCAGCAGCGCTAGCGGCGAGCCGACGAAAGAGACCCAGTACTTC

D gene: TRBD1
clone size: -
V gene: TRBV10-2
J gene: TRBJ2-3
CDR3 protein: CASRGQGLTDTQYF
CDR3 DNA: TGCGCCAGCAGAGGACAGGGATTGACAGATACGCAGTATTTT

D gene: -
clone size: -
V gene: TRBV15
J gene: TRBJ1-6
CDR3 protein: CATAEEYNSPLHF
CDR3 DNA: TGTGCCACTGCCGAGGAGTATAATTCACCCCTCCACTTT

D gene: TRBD1
clone size: few
V gene: TRBV30
J gene: TRBJ1-3
CDR3 protein: CAWSFRLVRDRVTGNTIYF
CDR3 DNA: TGTGCCTGGAGTTTTCGACTTGTCCGGGACAGGGTGACTGGAAACACCATATATTTT

D gene: TRBD2
clone size: -
V gene: TRBV9
J gene: TRBJ2-5
CDR3 protein: CASSVGGTSGTRGETQYF
CDR3 DNA: TGTGCCAGCAGCGTAGGCGGGACTAGCGGGACACGGGGAGAGACCCAGTACTTC

D gene: TRBD1
clone size: -
V gene: TRBV19
J gene: TRBJ1-5
CDR3 protein: CASSDRGDQPQHF
CDR3 DNA: TGTGCCAGTAGTGACAGGGGCGATCAGCCCCAGCATTTT

D gene: -
clone size: -
V gene: TRBV2
J gene: TRBJ2-2
CDR3 protein: CASLGSWAGLNTGELFF
CDR3 DNA: TGTGCCAGCCTCGGCTCATGGGCAGGGTTGAACACCGGGGAGCTGTTTTTT

D gene: -
clone size: -
V gene: TRBV28
J gene: TRBJ2-7
CDR3 protein: CASGPGSSYEQYF
CDR3 DNA: TGTGCCAGCGGCCCGGGGAGCTCCTACGAGCAGTACTTC

D gene: TRBD1
clone size: once
V gene: TRBV6-5
J gene: TRBJ1-4
CDR3 protein: CASRWDRGEKLFF
CDR3 DNA: TGTGCCAGCAGATGGGACAGGGGCGAAAAACTGTTTTTT

D gene: -
clone size: -
V gene: TRBV19
J gene: TRBJ1-5
CDR3 protein: CASSMAPRQPQHF
CDR3 DNA: TGTGCCAGTAGTATGGCCCCCCGTCAGCCCCAGCATTTT

D gene: -
clone size: -
V gene: TRBV5-6
J gene: TRBJ2-7
CDR3 protein: CASSGAGPYEQYF
CDR3 DNA: TGTGCCAGCAGCGGCGCGGGGCCATACGAGCAGTACTTC

D gene: -
clone size: -
V gene: TRBV2
J gene: TRBJ1-1
CDR3 protein: CASKRRNTEAFF
CDR3 DNA: TGTGCCAGCAAGAGGCGTAACACTGAAGCTTTCTTT

D gene: -
clone size: -
V gene: TRBV2
J gene: TRBJ2-1
CDR3 protein: CASSEGAYNEQFF
CDR3 DNA: TGTGCCAGCAGTGAAGGGGCATACAATGAGCAGTTCTTC

D gene: -
clone size: few
V gene: TRBV2
J gene: TRBJ1-4
CDR3 protein: CASSEDSVSATNEKLFF
CDR3 DNA: TGTGCCAGCAGTGAGGACAGCGTGTCTGCAACTAATGAAAAACTGTTTTTT

D gene: TRBD2
clone size: -
V gene: TRBV5-1
J gene: TRBJ2-7
CDR3 protein: CASSLWVGSGDYEQYF
CDR3 DNA: TGCGCCAGCAGCCTCTGGGTCGGTAGCGGGGACTACGAGCAGTACTTC

D gene: TRBD1
clone size: -
V gene: TRBV28
J gene: TRBJ1-5
CDR3 protein: CASSRRGQGHQPQHF
CDR3 DNA: TGTGCCAGCAGCCGAAGAGGACAGGGCCATCAGCCCCAGCATTTT

D gene: -
clone size: -
V gene: TRBV19
J gene: TRBJ1-1
CDR3 protein: CASIRAWGQGTFF
CDR3 DNA: -

D gene: -
clone size: -
V gene: TRBV11-2
J gene: TRBJ2-1
CDR3 protein: CASSLAPPGDEQFF
CDR3 DNA: TGTGCCAGCAGCTTAGCCCCCCCAGGGGACGAGCAGTTCTTC

D gene: -
clone size: -
V gene: TRBV5-6
J gene: TRBJ1-4
CDR3 protein: CASSLFDRFNEKLFF
CDR3 DNA: TGTGCCAGCAGCTTGTTTGACAGGTTTAATGAAAAACTGTTTTTT

D gene: TRBD2
clone size: -
V gene: TRBV7-9
J gene: TRBJ2-1
CDR3 protein: CASSSGREIHEQFF
CDR3 DNA: TGTGCCAGCAGTAGCGGGAGGGAGATCCATGAGCAGTTCTTC

D gene: -
clone size: few
V gene: TRBV30
J gene: TRBJ1-2
CDR3 protein: CAWSALNNRAGRGYTF
CDR3 DNA: TGTGCCTGGAGCGCGCTAAATAACAGGGCGGGTCGCGGCTACACCTTC

D gene: TRBD2
clone size: once
V gene: TRBV5-1
J gene: TRBJ2-5
CDR3 protein: CASSFRLAGGPISETQYF
CDR3 DNA: TGCGCCAGCAGCTTTAGACTAGCGGGAGGGCCGATATCAGAGACCCAGTACTTC

D gene: -
clone size: -
V gene: TRBV12-5
J gene: TRBJ2-2
CDR3 protein: CASGLGAGELFF
CDR3 DNA: TGTGCTAGTGGGTTGGGAGCCGGGGAGCTGTTTTTT

D gene: TRBD2
clone size: -
V gene: TRBV10-2
J gene: TRBJ2-1
CDR3 protein: CASTGWVTSGREYNEQFF
CDR3 DNA: TGCGCCAGCACCGGATGGGTAACTAGCGGGAGGGAATACAATGAGCAGTTCTTC

D gene: -
clone size: -
V gene: TRBV19
J gene: TRBJ1-5
CDR3 protein: CASSIRTRGQPQHF
CDR3 DNA: TGTGCCAGTAGTATTCGGACTCGGGGTCAGCCCCAGCATTTT

D gene: -
clone size: -
V gene: TRBV19
J gene: TRBJ1-2
CDR3 protein: CASSAYRDGYTF
CDR3 DNA: TGTGCCAGTAGTGCGTACAGGGATGGCTACACCTTC